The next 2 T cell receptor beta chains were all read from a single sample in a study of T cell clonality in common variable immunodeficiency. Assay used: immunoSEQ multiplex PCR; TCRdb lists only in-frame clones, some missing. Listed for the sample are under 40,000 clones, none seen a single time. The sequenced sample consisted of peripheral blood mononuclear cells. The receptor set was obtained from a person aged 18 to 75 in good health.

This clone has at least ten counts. CDR3 residues: CSARDRTGLGGYTF. The sequenced CDR3 bases are TGCAGTGCTAGAGATCGGACAGGGCTTGGAGGC. The chain recombines TRBV20-1 with TRBJ1-2, with 8 positions matching TRBD1. The read halts 3 residues ahead of the CDR3 end, with the missing end drawn from the germline J gene. The CDR3 is 14 residues long. Germline CDR1 reads DFQATT; CDR2 reads SNEGSKA (reference sequence).

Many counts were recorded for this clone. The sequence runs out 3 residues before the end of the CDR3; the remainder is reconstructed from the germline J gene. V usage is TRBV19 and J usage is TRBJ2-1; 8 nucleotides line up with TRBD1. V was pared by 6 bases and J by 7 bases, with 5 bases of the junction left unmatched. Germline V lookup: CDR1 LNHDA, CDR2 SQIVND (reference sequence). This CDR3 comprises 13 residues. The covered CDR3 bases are TGTGCCAGTAGGAGAACAGGGGGGAATGAG. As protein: CASRRTGGNE. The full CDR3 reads CASRRTGGNEQFF.